The T cell receptor (beta chain) under discussion was sequenced for a study of tissue T cells after allogeneic stem cell transplantation. The time point denotes: mouse harvest day 7 after allogeneic transplant. Mouse grafts combined 10^7 T-cell-depleted bone marrow cells with 10^6 splenic CD5+ T cells. Mice had MHC-mismatched B6 into BALB/c GVHD, sampled day 7 or 14. Whole-study results and caveats: Anatomically similar tissues had similar TCR repertoires within each patient.

TCRdb keeps only in-frame clones here, not all; method: immunoSEQ multiplex PCR. This sample carries about 1,400 clones, 58% of them seen once, and the ten largest clones take around 17%. With respect to this clone: Antigen unknown. The genes are named according to mouse.

Sequencing was carried out using liver tissue. The TCR comes from a female BALB/c mouse given C57BL/6 T cells with graft-versus-host disease after an allogeneic hematopoietic cell transplant.

The sequenced part of the CDR3 DNA is TGTGCCAGCGGTGATCGGGGGAACCAAGACACCCAGTAC. It is translated as CASGDRGNQDTQY. The full CDR3 protein reads CASGDRGNQDTQYF. The V call is TRBV13-2, the J call TRBJ2-5; D may correspond to TRBD1 or TRBD2 (5 bases each). The read gets to within 1 residue of the CDR3 end, and the germline J gene fills in the rest. With 1 base removed from V and 0 bases from J, the gap between germline ends came to 6 bases. CDR3 length equals 14 residues. Germline assignment: CDR1 NNHNN and CDR2 SYGAGS (reference sequence).